This T cell receptor beta chain was sequenced during a study of blood T cell repertoires in COVID-19. At the level of the study: Spain, Italy and the United States supplied samples that represented acute and convalescent COVID-19. In each case, the material was cDNA or gDNA derived from T cells, B-cell-depleted T cells, or PBMCs.

This CDR3 is built from 14 residues. The junction had 12 bases not matched to a gene; V was cut back by 8 bases and J by 8 bases. Germline V lookup: CDR1 MDHEN, CDR2 SYDVKM. Measured with immunoSEQ multiplex PCR; TCRdb has only the in-frame clones, and not every one. Among more than 150,000 clones, nearly 80% were seen once, and the ten largest hold about 15%. The gene calls are TRBV28 and TRBJ1-2, with TRBD1 matching over 9 bases. The material sequenced was peripheral blood. The receptor's source is a woman older than 75 with acute or convalescent COVID-19. CDR3 sequence (DNA): TGTGCCAGCCGGACAGGGGTGTGGTCTCGAGGCTACACCTTC. It encodes CASRTGVWSRGYTF.